A single sample is the source of the 18 T cell receptor beta chains below, sequenced in a study of shared clonotypes between healthy human individuals. TCRdb keeps only in-frame clones here, not all; method: immunoSEQ multiplex PCR. Here the sample spans fewer than 2.5 million clones, more than 85% being singletons. What was sequenced was naive CD4+ T cells from PBMCs. The subset denotes: CD45RA+ positively selected. The receptor set was obtained from a man aged 18 to 30 in good health. Some clones in this sample may be carry-over from other donors' samples.

A single count supports this clone. The genes are TRBV19 and TRBJ2-3, with TRBD1 as a possible D gene (6 bases). With 5 bases removed from V and 8 bases from J, the gap between germline ends came to 14 bases. This CDR3 region has 13 residues. Germline CDR1 is LNHDA and CDR2 is SQIVND (reference sequence). In nucleotides, the CDR3 is TGTGCCAGTAGTGCTACAGGGTCCGGTACGCAGTATTTT. Its translation is CASSATGSGTQYF.

The chain combines TRBV15 with TRBJ2-3; a possible D gene is TRBD2 (6 bases). V dropped 6 bases and J dropped 8 bases, with 12 bases sitting between them. Germline V gives CDR1 LNHNV, CDR2 YYDKDF (reference sequence). The CDR3 runs to 12 residues. The CDR3 sequence is CATRGPGGTQYF. CDR3 DNA sequence: TGTGCCACCAGAGGACCCGGGGGTACGCAGTATTTT.

The chain has TRBV6-6 and TRBJ1-5, with D perhaps matching TRBD1 (6 bases). The germline CDR1 and CDR2 sequences are MNHNY and SVGAGI (reference sequence). The V end was cut by 6 bases, the J end by 4 bases, with 10 bases between. The CDR3 sequence is 13 residues long. CDR3 in DNA: TGTGCCAGCAGACAGGGAGTGAATCAGCCCCAGCATTTT. Protein sequence: CASRQGVNQPQHF.

This clone showed up just a few times. The chain employs TRBV19 and TRBJ1-1, with D unclear. Germline V CDR1 and CDR2: LNHDA, SQIVND (reference sequence). V gave up 6 bases and J gave up 4 bases, with 12 bases separating them. The CDR3 is made up of 13 amino acids. As DNA, the CDR3 is TGTGCCAGTAGCCCAGTCGTAACCACTGAAGCTTTCTTT. Its protein product is CASSPVVTTEAFF.

The chain recombines TRBV7-9 with TRBJ2-1, with 8 bases that match TRBD2. This CDR3 spans 16 amino acids. Looked up from germline, CDR1 is SEHNR and CDR2 is FQNEAQ (reference sequence). The trim removed 6 bases at V and 2 bases at J, leaving 9 bases unmatched. CDR3 in DNA: TGTGCCAGCAGGGGCGGGGGACTAGACCCCTACAATGAGCAGTTCTTC. This gives the protein CASRGGGLDPYNEQFF.

The gene calls are TRBV7-2 and TRBJ2-1; 7 bases are a match to TRBD2. Germline lookup yields CDR1 SGHTA and CDR2 FQGNSA. Trimming removed 0 bases from V and 4 bases from J; junction bases left unmatched: 9. CDR3 size: 17 residues. For the CDR3, the DNA is TGTGCCAGCAGCTTAGCCGGGACTAACTATCTTTACAATGAGCAGTTCTTC. Encoded protein: CASSLAGTNYLYNEQFF.

The V and J genes are TRBV11-2 and TRBJ2-7; D tentatively fits TRBD1 or TRBD2 (6 bases each). CDR3 size: 14 residues. The germline V gene has CDR1 SGHAT and CDR2 FQNNGV. The V and J ends lost 0 bases and 9 bases respectively, with 15 bases between them. The CDR3 DNA reads as TGTGCCAGCAGCTTAGATCTAAGGGGGGAAGGGCAGTACTTC. Its protein is CASSLDLRGEGQYF. Supplemented by reference TRBV11-2 and TRBJ2-7, the full variable domain reads EAGVAQSPRYKIIEKRQSVAFWCNPISGHATLYWYQQILGQGPKLLIQFQNNGVVDDSQLPKDRFSAERLKGVDSTLKIQPAKLEDSAVYLCASSLDLRGEGQYFGPGTRLTVT.

In regard to this clone: An end of the junction does not agree with germline; a read error may underlie this. The same CDR3 also results from other DNA sequences found in this sample. V and J are TRBV6-1 and TRBJ1-1, with D unclear. The CDR3 runs 12 residues. The germline CDR1 and CDR2 sequences are MNHNS and SASEGT. As DNA, the CDR3 is TGTGCCAGCAGTGAAGCAAACACCGAAGCTTTCTTT. It codes for CASSEANTEAFF.

The CDR3 region has the DNA TGTGCCAGACCGGGACTAGCGGAGAACACCGGGGAGCTGTTTTTT. Translation gives CARPGLAENTGELFF. This chain joins TRBV21-1 and TRBJ2-2; the D call TRBD2 from the table was never checked on the DNA. TRBV21-1 corresponds to a pseudogene. The CDR3 extends over 15 amino acids.

The CDR3 is CASSQDQGAREETQYF. In DNA form, the CDR3 reads TGCGCCAGCAGCCAAGATCAGGGGGCTAGGGAAGAGACCCAGTACTTC. The chain joins TRBV4-1 to TRBJ2-5; TRBD1 agrees at 8 bases. The CDR3 runs 16 residues. Germline assignment: CDR1 MGHRA and CDR2 YSYEKL. V gave up 0 bases and J gave up 3 bases; unmatched junction bases: 6.

The V gene is TRBV6-6, the J gene TRBJ2-3, with D tentatively TRBD1 (5 bases). Germline V gives CDR1 MNHNY, CDR2 SVGAGI (reference sequence). The CDR3 spans 15 residues. The V end was cut by 7 bases, the J end by 5 bases, with 19 bases between. In DNA form, the CDR3 reads TGTGCCAGCATCAGGGTGGGCGGAACGGGAGATACGCAGTATTTT. Its translation: CASIRVGGTGDTQYF.

The rearrangement joins TRBV5-5 to TRBJ2-5; TRBD2 might be the D (6 bases). Germline V gene sequence: CDR1 SGHKS, CDR2 YYEKEE (reference sequence). This CDR3 region has 15 residues. V was trimmed by 4 bases and J by 4 bases, leaving 17 bases between them. CDR3 residues: CASSAGPNGGETQYF. The CDR3 nucleotides read TGTGCCAGCAGCGCCGGGCCCAACGGGGGAGAGACCCAGTACTTC.

In DNA, the CDR3 is TGTGCCAGCAGCCGGGACAGCATTGCAACTAATGAAAAACTGTTTTTT. As protein: CASSRDSIATNEKLFF. The V call is TRBV7-9, the J call TRBJ1-4; 7 bases agree with TRBD1. CDR3 length: 16 amino acids. Germline CDR1 is SEHNR and CDR2 is FQNEAQ (reference sequence). Trimming at V came to 5 bases and at J to 0 bases, leaving 6 bases not matched to a gene. Variable domain in full (rest from reference TRBV7-9 and TRBJ1-4): DTGVSQNPRHKITKRGQNVTFRCDPISEHNRLYWYRQTLGQGPEFLTYFQNEAQLEKSRLLSDRFSAERPKGSFSTLEIQRTEQGDSAMYLCASSRDSIATNEKLFFGSGTQLSVL.

This clone has only one observation. V and J are TRBV2 and TRBJ1-5; D perhaps matches TRBD1 (6 bases). The V end lost 7 bases, the J end lost 4 bases, and 17 bases lay between the germline ends. The CDR3 has 15 residues. Germline V lookup: CDR1 SNHLY, CDR2 FYNNEI. The chain's CDR3 is CASTRQARGNQPQHF. In nucleotides, the CDR3 is TGTGCCAGCACCCGACAGGCTAGGGGAAATCAGCCCCAGCATTTT.

The chain has TRBV7-9 and TRBJ1-3, with 7 positions matching TRBD1. Unmatched junction bases numbered 12, after V lost 5 bases and J lost 2 bases. The CDR3 is 17 amino acids. CDR1 is SEHNR and CDR2 is FQNEAQ in the germline V gene (reference sequence). Here the CDR3 reads CASSPPRGTRAGNTIYF. The CDR3 nucleotides are TGTGCCAGCAGCCCTCCCAGGGGGACTAGGGCTGGAAACACCATATATTTT.

The V gene is TRBV29-1, the J gene TRBJ2-5; no reliable D call. The DNA end favors TRBJ2-7, so the J call may be wrong. This CDR3 region has 14 residues. Germline-derived CDR1 and CDR2 are SQVTM and ANQGSEA. CDR3 DNA: TGCAGCGTTGAAGATCCGGATACAAACTACGAGCAGTACTTC. This encodes CSVEDPDTNYEQYF.

This sequence joins TRBV30 and TRBJ1-4, with 8 positions matching TRBD1. Germline CDR1 is GTSNPN and CDR2 is SVGIG (reference sequence). This CDR3 is built from 14 residues. V lost 7 bases, J lost 5 bases, and 9 bases stayed unmatched. The CDR3 sequence: CAFESQGANEKLFF. The CDR3 nucleotides read TGTGCCTTCGAAAGTCAGGGGGCGAATGAAAAACTGTTTTTT. The entire variable domain, with the rest obtained from reference TRBV30 and TRBJ1-4, is as follows: SQTIHQWPATLVQPVGSPLSLECTVEGTSNPNLYWYRQAAGRGLQLLFYSVGIGQISSEVPQNLSASRPQDRQFILSSKKLLLSDSGFYLCAFESQGANEKLFFGSGTQLSVL.

This clone was recorded only once. Other DNA sequences in this sample translate to the same CDR3. The chain combines TRBV19 with TRBJ1-1; D unclear. CDR1 and CDR2 from the germline V gene are LNHDA and SQIVND (reference sequence). The CDR3 consists of 14 residues. V was pared by 1 base and J by 2 bases, with 8 bases between. CDR3 region: CASSIVAGNTEAFF. In DNA form, the CDR3 reads TGTGCCAGTAGTATAGTGGCGGGAAACACTGAAGCTTTCTTT.